This is a list of T cell receptor beta chains from one sample in a study of shared clonotypes between healthy human individuals. Data came from immunoSEQ multiplex PCR; TCRdb stores just in-frame clones and leaves some out. The sample consists of 780,000 or so clones, 72% of them appearing once. The sequencing sample was made of memory CD4+ T cells sorted from blood. These receptors came from a woman in her twenties or thirties in good health. CDR3s include the opening cysteine and the closing phenylalanine or tryptophan.

>TRBV9|TRBJ2-3
CASSPFRAPPSTDTQYF
>TRBV4-2|TRBJ1-2
CASSLQGSIYGYTF
>TRBV28|TRBJ2-3
CASSSPPLGTDTQYF
>TRBV4-1|TRBJ2-6
CASSQVGLSSGANVLTF
>TRBV7-8|TRBJ2-7
CASSLTGGSVYEQYF
>TRBV28|TRBJ1-6
CASSLFLVENSPLHF
>TRBV20-1|TRBJ2-7
CSASLVGEQYF
>TRBV11-2|TRBJ2-3
CASSLLDTQYF
>TRBV7-8|TRBJ2-1
CASSRGTSGSNEQFF
>TRBV5-4|TRBJ1-1
CASSQAGQGGTEAFF
>TRBV5-1|TRBJ1-1
CASSLNFETTEAFF
>TRBV10-3|TRBJ2-7
CAISGPVGGGDYEQYF
>TRBV5-4|TRBJ1-1
CASSFGNTEAFF
>TRBV10-3|TRBJ1-2
CAISEPSSGYTF
>TRBV6-6|TRBJ1-1
CASSPWPVNAEAFF
>TRBV29-1|TRBJ2-5
CSVSSGGETQYF
>TRBV4-1|TRBJ2-2
CASSQRSTGVNTGELFF
>TRBV5-1|TRBJ1-5
CASSPRGGNQPQHF
>TRBV5-1|TRBJ1-2
CASSSDPGQGGHYGYTF
>TRBV28|TRBJ1-1
CASTTGGSEAFF
>TRBV29-1|TRBJ2-3
CSVAGLAATDTQYF
>TRBV6-1|TRBJ1-1
CASSALPGTAPTEAFF
>TRBV6-6|TRBJ1-4
CASSYSTIGDEKLFF
>TRBV18|TRBJ1-1
CASSRKGLDEAFF
>TRBV10-3|TRBJ2-7
CAISDGATYEQYF
>TRBV18|TRBJ1-2
CASSPDGNYGYTF
>TRBV7-9|TRBJ2-6
CASSPTPGANVLTF
>TRBV5-4|TRBJ2-2
CASSSLGRDGTGELFF
>TRBV5-1|TRBJ2-1
CASSLGGGVANEQFF
>TRBV10-1|TRBJ2-3
CATSSGQGHTDTQYF
>TRBV27|TRBJ2-3
CASSLQGASTDTQYF
>TRBV10-1|TRBJ2-3
CASSESWGSTDTQYF
>TRBV28|TRBJ2-3
CASSWSGATDTQYF
>TRBV5-1|TRBJ2-3
CASSLAAGVGDTQYF
>TRBV7-2|TRBJ2-7
CASSRQAGQGYSYEQYF
>TRBV28|TRBJ2-5
CASSLRYSGWTSGQETQYF
>TRBV10-2|TRBJ2-7
CASSEASGRAGEQYF
>TRBV7-8|TRBJ2-2
CASSWDRGRGTGELFF
>TRBV12-5|TRBJ2-7
CASSLTPTGGLAELTYEQYF
>TRBV7-9|TRBJ2-7
CASSLSGQVSEQYF
>TRBV6-6|TRBJ1-2
CASRGDRDGYTF
>TRBV28|TRBJ2-4
CASTGGGNIQYF